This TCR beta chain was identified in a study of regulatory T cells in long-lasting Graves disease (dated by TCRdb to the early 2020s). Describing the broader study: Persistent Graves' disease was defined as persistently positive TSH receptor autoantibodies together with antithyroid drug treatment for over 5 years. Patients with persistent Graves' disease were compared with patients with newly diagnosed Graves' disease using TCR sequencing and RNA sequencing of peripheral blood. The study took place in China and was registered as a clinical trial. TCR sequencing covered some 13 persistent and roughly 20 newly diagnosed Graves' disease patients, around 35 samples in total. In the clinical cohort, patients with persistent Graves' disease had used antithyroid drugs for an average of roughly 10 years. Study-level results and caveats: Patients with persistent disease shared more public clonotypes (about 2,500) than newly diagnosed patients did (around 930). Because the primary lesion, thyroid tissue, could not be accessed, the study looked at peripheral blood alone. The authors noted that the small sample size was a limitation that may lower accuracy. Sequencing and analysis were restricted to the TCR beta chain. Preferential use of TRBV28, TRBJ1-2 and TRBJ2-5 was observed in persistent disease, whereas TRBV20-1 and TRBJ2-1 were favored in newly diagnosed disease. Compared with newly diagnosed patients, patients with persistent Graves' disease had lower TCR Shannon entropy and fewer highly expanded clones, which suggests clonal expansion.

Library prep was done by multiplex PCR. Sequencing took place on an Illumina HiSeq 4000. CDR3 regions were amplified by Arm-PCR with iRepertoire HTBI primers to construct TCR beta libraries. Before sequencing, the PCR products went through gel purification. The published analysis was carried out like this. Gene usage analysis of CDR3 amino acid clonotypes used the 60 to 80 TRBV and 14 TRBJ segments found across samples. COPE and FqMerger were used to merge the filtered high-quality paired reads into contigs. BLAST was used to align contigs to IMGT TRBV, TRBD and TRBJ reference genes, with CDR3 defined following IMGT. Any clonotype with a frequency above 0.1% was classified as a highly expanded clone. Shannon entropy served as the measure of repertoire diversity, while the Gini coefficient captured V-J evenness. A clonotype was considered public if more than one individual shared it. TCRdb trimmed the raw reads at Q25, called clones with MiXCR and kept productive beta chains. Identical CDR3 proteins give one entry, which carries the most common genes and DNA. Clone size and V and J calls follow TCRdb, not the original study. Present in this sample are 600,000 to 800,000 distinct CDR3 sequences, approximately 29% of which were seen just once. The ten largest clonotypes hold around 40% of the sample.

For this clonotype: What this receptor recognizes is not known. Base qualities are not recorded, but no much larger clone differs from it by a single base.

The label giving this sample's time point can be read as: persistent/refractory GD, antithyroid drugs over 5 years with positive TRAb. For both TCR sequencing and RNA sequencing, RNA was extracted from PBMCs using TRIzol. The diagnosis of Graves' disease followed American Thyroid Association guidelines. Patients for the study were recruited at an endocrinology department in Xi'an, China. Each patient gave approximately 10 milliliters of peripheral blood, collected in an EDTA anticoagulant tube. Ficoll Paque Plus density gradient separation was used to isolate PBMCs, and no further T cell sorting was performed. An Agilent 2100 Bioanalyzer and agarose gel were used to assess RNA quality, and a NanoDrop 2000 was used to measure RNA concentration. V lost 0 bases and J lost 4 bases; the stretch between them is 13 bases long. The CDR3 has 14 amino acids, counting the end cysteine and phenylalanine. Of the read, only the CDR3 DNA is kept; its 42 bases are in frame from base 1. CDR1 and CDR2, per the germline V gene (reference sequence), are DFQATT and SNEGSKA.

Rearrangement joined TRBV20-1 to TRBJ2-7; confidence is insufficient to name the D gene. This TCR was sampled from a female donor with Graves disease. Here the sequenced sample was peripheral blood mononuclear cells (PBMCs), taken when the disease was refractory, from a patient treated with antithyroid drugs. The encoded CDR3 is CSAREVNLPYEQYF. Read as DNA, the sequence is TGCAGTGCTAGAGAGGTAAACCTGCCTTACGAGCAGTACTTC.